The TCR beta chain described here comes from a study of T cell changes during pregnancy in multiple sclerosis. The protocol was immunoSEQ multiplex PCR, while the TCRdb copy is restricted to in-frame clones and leaves out a portion. The sample consists of tens of thousands of clones, 94% of them appearing once. Germline V gives CDR1 MNHNS, CDR2 SASEGT. Trimming stripped 6 bases from V and 4 bases from J, with 14 bases between. The CDR3 covers 14 residues. The chain links TRBV6-1 to TRBJ2-3; a possible D gene is TRBD2 (7 bases). The source was CD4+ T cells from peripheral blood mononuclear cells, collected in the second trimester of pregnancy. This sequence originates from a female donor with multiple sclerosis, enrolled in a pregnancy study. CDR3 in amino acids: CASRGGRGADTQYF. The CDR3 nucleotides are TGTGCCAGCAGGGGGGGGAGGGGGGCAGATACGCAGTATTTT.